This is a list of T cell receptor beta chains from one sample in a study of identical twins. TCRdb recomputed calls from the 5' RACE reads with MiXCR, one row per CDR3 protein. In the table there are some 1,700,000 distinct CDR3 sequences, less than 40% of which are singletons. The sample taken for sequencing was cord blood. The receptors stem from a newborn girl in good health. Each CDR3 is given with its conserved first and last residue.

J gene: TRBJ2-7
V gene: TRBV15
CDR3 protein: CATSREPIAGGLPYEQYF

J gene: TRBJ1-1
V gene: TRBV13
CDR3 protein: CASSLTGQNIEAFF

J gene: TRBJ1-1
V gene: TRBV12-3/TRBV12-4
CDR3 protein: CASSLPTGLAEAFF

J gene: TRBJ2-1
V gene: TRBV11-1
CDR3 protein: CASSLAADNEQFF

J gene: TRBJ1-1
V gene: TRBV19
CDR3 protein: CASSTWTGPNTEAFF

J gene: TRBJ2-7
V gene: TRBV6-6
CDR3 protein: CASRAGTGAYEQYF

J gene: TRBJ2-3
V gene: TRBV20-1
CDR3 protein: CSARAHTDTQYF

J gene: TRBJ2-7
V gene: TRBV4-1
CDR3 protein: CASSQVGTGGWYEQYF

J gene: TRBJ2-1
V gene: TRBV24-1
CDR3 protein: CATSALDSYNEQFF

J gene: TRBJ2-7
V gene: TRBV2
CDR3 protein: CASSDEGYYGYEQYF

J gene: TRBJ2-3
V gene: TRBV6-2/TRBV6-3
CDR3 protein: CASSPLRDYTDTQYF

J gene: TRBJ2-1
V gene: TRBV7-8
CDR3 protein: CASSLMGPRSYNEQFF

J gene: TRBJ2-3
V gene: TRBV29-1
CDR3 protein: CSVSGGRTDTQYF

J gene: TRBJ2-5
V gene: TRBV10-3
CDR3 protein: CAISVGLAGVETQYF

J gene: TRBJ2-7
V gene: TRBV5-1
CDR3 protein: CASSGGLASSYEQYF

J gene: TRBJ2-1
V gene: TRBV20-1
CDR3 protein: CSASSHHRGYNEQFF

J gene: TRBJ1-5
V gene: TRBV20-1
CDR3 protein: CSARRAINQPRHF

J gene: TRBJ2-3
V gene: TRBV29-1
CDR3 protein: CSVLGRTTDTQYF

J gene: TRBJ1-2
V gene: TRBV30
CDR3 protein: CAWSRGRHGYTF

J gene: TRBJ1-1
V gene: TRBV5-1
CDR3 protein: CASSSAGLGMNTEAFF

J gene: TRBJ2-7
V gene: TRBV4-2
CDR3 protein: CASSQYAPGSDGEQYF

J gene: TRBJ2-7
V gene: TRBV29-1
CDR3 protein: CSVEDRTGAGGYEQYF

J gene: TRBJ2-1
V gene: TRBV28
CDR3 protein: CASSSTRWSEQFF

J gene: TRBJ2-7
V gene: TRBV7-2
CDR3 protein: CASSLESVLAGVYEQYF

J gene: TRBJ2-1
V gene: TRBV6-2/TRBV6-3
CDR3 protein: CASRGLAGNSTYNEQFF

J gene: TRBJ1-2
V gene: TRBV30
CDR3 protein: CAWSRQVNYGYTF

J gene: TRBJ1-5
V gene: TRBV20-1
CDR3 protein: CSVQGGRQPQHF

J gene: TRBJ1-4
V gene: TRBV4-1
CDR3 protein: CASSQPPLFKGTGNEKLFF

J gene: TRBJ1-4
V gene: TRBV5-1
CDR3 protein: CASSPKLVGGSNEKLFF

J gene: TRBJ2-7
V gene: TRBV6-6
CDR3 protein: CASSYGGGAYEQYF

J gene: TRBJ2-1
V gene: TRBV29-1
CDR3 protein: CSVDTGQGFYNEQFF

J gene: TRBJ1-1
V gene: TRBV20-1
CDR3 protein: CSATSGTGVSRYEAFF

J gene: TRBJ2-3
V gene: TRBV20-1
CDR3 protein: CSARGGLADSTDTQYF

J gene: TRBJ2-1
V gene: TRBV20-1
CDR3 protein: CSARDWVDLYNEQFF

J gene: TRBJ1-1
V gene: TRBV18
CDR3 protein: CASSASKMGGLNTEAFF

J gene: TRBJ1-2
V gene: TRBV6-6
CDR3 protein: CASLSGDRVSRGYTF

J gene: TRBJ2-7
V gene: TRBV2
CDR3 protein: CASSEAPAGAYEQYF

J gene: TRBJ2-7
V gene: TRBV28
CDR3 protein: CASTRSASGRPYEQYF

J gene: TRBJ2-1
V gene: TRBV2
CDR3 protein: CASSWGPRQGPTYNEQFF

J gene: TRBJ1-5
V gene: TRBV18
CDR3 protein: CASSPPGQNQPQHF

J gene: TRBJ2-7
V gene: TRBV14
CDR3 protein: CASSRIRDTEQYF

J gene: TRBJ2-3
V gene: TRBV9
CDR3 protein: CASSRTGVPDTQYF

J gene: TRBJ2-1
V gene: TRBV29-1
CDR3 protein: CSVKKLAKEQFF